The next 13 T cell receptor beta chains were all read from a single sample in a study of T cell repertoires in aging, cancer and after chemotherapy. The template was genomic DNA from peripheral blood, not RNA. Rearranged V-D-J TRB sequences were amplified with a mixed TRB-A/B primer pool. Each CDR3 protein is one row after TCRdb ran MiXCR on the multiplex PCR reads. The sample consists of roughly 4,200 distinct CDR3 sequences, under 35% of them appearing once. Sequencing was carried out using blood. The receptors were sampled from a human donor with a blood cancer.

The chain recombines TRBV13 with TRBJ2-4; TRBD1 aligns across 8 bases. Trimming removed 5 bases from V and 4 bases from J; junction bases left unmatched: 7. The V gene's germline CDR1 is PRHDT and CDR2 FYEKMQ (reference sequence). The CDR3 runs 15 residues. This CDR3 reads CASSPRTGSKNIQYF. The CDR3 nucleotides read TGTGCCAGCAGCCCACGGACAGGGTCAAAAAACATTCAGTACTTC.

V is TRBV6-2 or TRBV6-3 and J is TRBJ2-1; 9 positions match TRBD2. The CDR3 covers 15 residues. Germline values: CDR1 MNHEY, CDR2 SVGEGT. Trimming cost V 2 bases and J 9 bases; bases outside gene matches: 8. CDR3 DNA: TGTGCCAGCAGTTACGTAGCGGGAGTAATAAGTGAGCAGTTCTTC. It encodes CASSYVAGVISEQFF.

The chain joins TRBV6-6 to TRBJ1-2, with a tentative D call TRBD1 (6 bases). Deletions cut 6 bases from V and 6 bases from J, with 17 bases between. Germline-derived CDR1 and CDR2 are MNHNY and SVGAGI (reference sequence). This CDR3 is 14 amino acids long. CDR3 residues: CASRGGGQYDGYTF. CDR3 DNA sequence: TGTGCCAGCAGAGGTGGAGGACAGTATGATGGCTACACCTTC.

The chain joins TRBV29-1 to TRBJ1-1, with D possibly being TRBD1 (6 bases). Germline V gene sequence: CDR1 SQVTM, CDR2 ANQGSEA. The CDR3 is 13 residues long. The ends were cut back, 5 bases at V and 7 bases at J, with 17 bases in the middle. CDR3 bases: TGCAGCGTTACAGACACCCCAGGGGTTGAAGCTTTCTTT. Amino acids: CSVTDTPGVEAFF.

The rearrangement links TRBV10-3 to TRBJ1-4; D is unclear. V was trimmed by 2 bases and J by 5 bases, leaving 18 bases between them. The CDR3 has 17 amino acids. The V gene's germline CDR1 is ENHRY and CDR2 SYGVKD. The CDR3 sequence is CAISERAVQRGNEKLFF. In DNA form, the CDR3 reads TGTGCCATCAGTGAGCGGGCAGTGCAAAGAGGAAATGAAAAACTGTTTTTT.

The V call is TRBV11-2, the J call TRBJ2-2, with 8 positions matching TRBD1. The CDR3 consists of 14 residues. With V trimmed by 7 bases and J by 2 bases, 3 bases remained unmatched. Germline assignment: CDR1 SGHAT and CDR2 FQNNGV. This chain's CDR3 is CASNRGINTGELFF. The CDR3 nucleotides are TGTGCCAGCAACAGGGGGATTAACACCGGGGAGCTGTTTTTT.

This clonotype was seen a handful of times. The rearrangement links TRBV7-2 to TRBJ2-7; D gene ambiguous. The CDR3 sequence is 14 residues long. Trimming left V 1 base short and J 2 bases short, with 9 bases between. Per the germline V gene, CDR1 is SGHTA and CDR2 is FQGNSA. CDR3: CASSLGHIPYEQYF. DNA for the CDR3: TGTGCCAGCAGCTTAGGGCACATCCCCTACGAGCAGTACTTC. The complete variable domain, with remaining parts taken from reference TRBV7-2 and TRBJ2-7, reads GAGVSQSPSNKVTEKGKDVELRCDPISGHTALYWYRQSLGQGLEFLIYFQGNSAPDKSGLPSDRFSAERTGGSVSTLTIQRTQQEDSAVYLCASSLGHIPYEQYFGPGTRLTVT.

This clonotype is large in the sample. The chain joins TRBV10-3 to TRBJ2-1; D remains unclear. Germline values: CDR1 ENHRY, CDR2 SYGVKD. The CDR3 contains 11 residues. Deletions cut 4 bases from V and 7 bases from J, with 5 bases between. In DNA form, the CDR3 reads TGTGCCATCAGTGTGGGGAATGAGCAGTTCTTC. This gives the protein CAISVGNEQFF.

The chain has TRBV12-3 or TRBV12-4 and TRBJ2-1; D remains unclear. The V end lost 3 bases, the J end lost 6 bases, and 9 bases lay between the germline ends. The CDR3 length is 13 residues. The CDR3 DNA reads as TGTGCCAGCAGTTTCTTTGACGGCAATGAGCAGTTCTTC. Amino acid sequence: CASSFFDGNEQFF.

This clonotype was detected a few times. The chain joins TRBV7-9 to TRBJ1-1; D gene ambiguous. CDR3 length equals 13 residues. Germline CDR1 reads SEHNR; CDR2 reads FQNEAQ (reference sequence). V dropped 2 bases and J dropped 1 base, with 5 bases sitting between them. The CDR3 bases are TGTGCCAGCAGCTTAAACGGGAACACTGAAGCTTTCTTT. It yields the protein CASSLNGNTEAFF.

This chain joins TRBV2 and TRBJ2-5; TRBD2 agrees at 10 bases. The V gene end was trimmed by 5 bases and the J gene end by 5 bases; junction bases not matched to a gene: 5. The length of the CDR3 is 14 residues. Germline V gene lookup returns CDR1 SNHLY and CDR2 FYNNEI. CDR3 residues: CASSILAGVETQYF. CDR3 bases: TGTGCCAGCAGTATCCTAGCGGGAGTTGAGACCCAGTACTTC.

The rearrangement joins TRBV6-2 or TRBV6-3 to TRBJ1-2; no reliable D call. The CDR3 has 15 amino acids. V dropped 4 bases and J dropped 1 base, with 13 bases sitting between them. CDR1 is MNHEY and CDR2 is SVGEGT in the germline V gene. CDR3 in DNA: TGTGCCAGCAGTTCCAGCCTGACCGTTAACTATGGCTACACCTTC. It yields the protein CASSSSLTVNYGYTF.

The J gene is TRBJ1-2, the V gene TRBV29-1; tentatively, D is TRBD1 (5 bases). The CDR3 is 16 amino acids. CDR1 SQVTM and CDR2 ANQGSEA come from the germline V gene. Trimming shortened V by 0 bases and J by 3 bases, and 17 bases separated the two germline ends. The CDR3 reads CSVEDRGLVMDYGYTF. The CDR3 bases are TGCAGCGTTGAAGATCGGGGCCTAGTAATGGACTATGGCTACACCTTC.